This T cell receptor beta chain was recorded in a study of T cells in Graves' hyperthyroidism and ophthalmopathy. This clonotype was seen only a few times. Its antigen is as yet unknown. TCR beta CDR3 region amplification was performed from RNA transcripts. In the first-round RT-PCR of the TCR CDR3, the HTBI primer set was used. TCRdb reprocessed the multiplex PCR reads via MiXCR and lists one record per CDR3 protein. The sample has under 300,000 distinct CDR3 sequences; 20% to 25% are singletons. Study-wide points: With a median lead of roughly 6.8 months before onset, the model predicted ophthalmopathy. Expanded thyroid clonotypes (above 0.001) were mostly also found in blood.

CDR3 length: 16 amino acids. The V and J ends lost 4 bases and 2 bases respectively, with 17 bases between them. Germline CDR1 and CDR2: SGHDT and YYEEEE. At least 3 on the Clinical Activity Score was recorded for ophthalmopathy patients, who also had NOSPECS grade at least 4 and duration under 3 months. Uncontrolled infection, other autoimmune disease, pregnancy and lactation each barred patients from inclusion. Sequences were obtained from blood. The sequence was collected from a man aged 25 to 40 with Graves' ophthalmopathy. This chain uses TRBV5-6 with TRBJ2-3; D may be TRBD2 (5 bases). The chain's CDR3 is CASSPTNGEFTDTQYF. CDR3 in DNA: TGTGCCAGCAGCCCTACGAACGGGGAGTTCACAGATACGCAGTATTTT.